This T cell receptor (beta chain) was obtained from a study of read filtering for tumor transcriptome and immune sequencing. As for the study in general: R-ISS stage counts were 8 for I, about 15 for II, more than 5 for III.

Molecular barcoded adaptors covering alpha/delta and beta/gamma chains were used on roughly 400 ng RNA. From the reads, TCRdb called clonotypes with MiXCR, one entry per CDR3 protein. The top ten hold about 42% of the sample, which has tens of thousands of distinct CDR3 sequences, approximately 15% seen once. Every patient had bone marrow sampled while the disease was active. This clonotype has a count of ten or more. Its antigen is undetermined. Trimming removed 3 bases from V and 0 bases from J; junction bases left unmatched: 10. The germline V gene encodes CDR1 DFQATT and CDR2 SNEGSKA (reference sequence). This CDR3 is 17 amino acids long. Study results and caveats: Without single-read clonotypes, shared clonotype proportions correlated more between IR-seq and RNA-seq.

Sequences were obtained from a population of CD138-negative cells sorted from bone marrow. V is TRBV20-1 and J is TRBJ1-5, with TRBD1 matching over 8 bases. This receptor was obtained from a donor aged 40 or over with multiple myeloma. The CDR3 nucleotides are TGCAGTGCTAGTGCGGCGGGACAGGTATATAGCAATCAGCCCCAGCATTTT. It specifies CSASAAGQVYSNQPQHF.